This passage covers 3 T cell receptor beta chains from one sample sequenced in a study of blood T cells in healthy people across ages. A J-beta primer mix and a sample-barcoded 5' primer were used in a second PCR of roughly 6 to 11 cycles. TCRdb re-derived calls from the 5' RACE reads in MiXCR, one entry per CDR3 protein. The sample includes fewer than 800,000 distinct CDR3 sequences, roughly 32% seen only once; the top ten take approximately 15%. Source material: blood. The receptor source for this set is a woman aged 80 or over in good health.

Comments on this clonotype: A read error may be the cause here, since a much bigger clone is one base away. This chain connects TRBV4-1 to TRBJ2-1; 12 positions agree with TRBD2. The CDR3 loop spans 17 amino acids. V was clipped by 0 bases and J by 13 bases; unmatched bases: 13. CDR1 MGHRA and CDR2 YSYEKL come from the germline V gene. CDR3 protein: CASSQETETSGGETQFF. The CDR3 DNA sequence: TGCGCCAGCAGCCAAGAAACCGAGACTAGCGGGGGAGAGACCCAGTTCTTC.

This clonotype was seen ten or more times. J is TRBJ1-2 and V is TRBV27, with unresolved D. V was cut by 0 bases and J by 4 bases, with 9 bases left in between. Germline CDR1 MNHEY, CDR2 SMNVEV (reference sequence). This CDR3 contains 14 residues. CDR3 in DNA: TGTGCCAGCAGTTTATCCGGAGGGAGCTATGGCTACACCTTC. Its protein is CASSLSGGSYGYTF.

This clonotype came up many times. The chain carries TRBV29-1 and TRBJ2-7; a possible D gene is TRBD2 (6 bases). Per the germline V gene, CDR1 is SQVTM and CDR2 is ANQGSEA. The CDR3 runs to 12 residues. The CDR3 is CSGGADVYEQYF. The CDR3 bases are TGCAGTGGAGGGGCGGATGTCTACGAGCAGTACTTC.